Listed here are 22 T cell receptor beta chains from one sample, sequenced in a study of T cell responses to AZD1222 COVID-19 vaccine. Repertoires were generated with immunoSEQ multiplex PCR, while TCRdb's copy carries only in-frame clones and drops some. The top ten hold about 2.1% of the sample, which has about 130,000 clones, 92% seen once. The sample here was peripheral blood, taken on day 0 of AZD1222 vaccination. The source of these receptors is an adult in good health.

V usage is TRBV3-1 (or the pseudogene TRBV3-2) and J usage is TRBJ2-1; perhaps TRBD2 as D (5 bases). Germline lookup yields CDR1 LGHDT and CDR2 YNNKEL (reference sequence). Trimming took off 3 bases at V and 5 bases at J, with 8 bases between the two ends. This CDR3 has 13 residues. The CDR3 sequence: CASSHSLDNEQFF. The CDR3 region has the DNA TGTGCCAGCAGCCATTCACTAGACAATGAGCAGTTCTTC.

This chain's CDR3 is CASSVDRGRTEAFF. Here the CDR3 DNA reads TGTGCCAGCAGTGTTGACAGGGGGCGCACTGAAGCTTTCTTT. This chain uses TRBV6-6 with TRBJ1-1, with 10 positions matching TRBD1. From germline, CDR1 is MNHNY and CDR2 SVGAGI (reference sequence). The CDR3 is 14 amino acids. The V gene end was trimmed by 5 bases and the J gene end by 4 bases; junction bases not matched to a gene: 4.

The CDR3 coding sequence is TGTGCCAGCAGCTTAGTTCCTCGGGGAGATACGCAGTATTTT. Translating it yields CASSLVPRGDTQYF. The chain recombines TRBV11-2 with TRBJ2-3; TRBD2 is a possible D gene (5 bases). V gave up 1 base and J gave up 5 bases, with 10 bases separating them. Per the germline V gene, CDR1 is SGHAT and CDR2 is FQNNGV. The CDR3 is made up of 14 amino acids.

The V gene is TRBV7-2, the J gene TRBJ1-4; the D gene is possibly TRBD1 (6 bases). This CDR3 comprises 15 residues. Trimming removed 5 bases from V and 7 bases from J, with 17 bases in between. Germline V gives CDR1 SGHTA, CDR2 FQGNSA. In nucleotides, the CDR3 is TGTGCCAGCAGCCTAACTCCAGGGGAGATTGAAAAACTGTTTTTT. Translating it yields CASSLTPGEIEKLFF.

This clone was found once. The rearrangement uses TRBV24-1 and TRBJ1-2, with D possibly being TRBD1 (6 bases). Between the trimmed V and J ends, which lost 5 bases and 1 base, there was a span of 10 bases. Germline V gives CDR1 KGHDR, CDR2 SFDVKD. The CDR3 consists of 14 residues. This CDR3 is CATSVDRLNYGYTF. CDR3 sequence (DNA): TGTGCCACCAGTGTCGACAGGCTTAACTATGGCTACACCTTC.

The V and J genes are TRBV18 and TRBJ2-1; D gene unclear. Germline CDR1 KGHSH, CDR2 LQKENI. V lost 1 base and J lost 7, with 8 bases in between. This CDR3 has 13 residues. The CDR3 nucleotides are TGTGCCAGCTCACCACTGGTAGGTAATGAGCAGTTCTTC. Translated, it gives CASSPLVGNEQFF.

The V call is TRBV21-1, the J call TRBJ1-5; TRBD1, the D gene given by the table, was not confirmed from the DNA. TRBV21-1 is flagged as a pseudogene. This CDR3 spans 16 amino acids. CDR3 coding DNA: TGTGCCAGCAGCAAAACGCAGGCTTATAGCAATCAGCCCCAGCATTTT. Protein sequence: CASSKTQAYSNQPQHF.

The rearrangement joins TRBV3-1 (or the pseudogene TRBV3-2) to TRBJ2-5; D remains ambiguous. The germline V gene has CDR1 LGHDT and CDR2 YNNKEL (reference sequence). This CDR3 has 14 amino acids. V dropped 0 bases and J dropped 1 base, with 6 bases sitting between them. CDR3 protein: CASSQDYAQETQYF. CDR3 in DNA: TGTGCCAGCAGCCAAGATTACGCCCAAGAGACCCAGTACTTC.

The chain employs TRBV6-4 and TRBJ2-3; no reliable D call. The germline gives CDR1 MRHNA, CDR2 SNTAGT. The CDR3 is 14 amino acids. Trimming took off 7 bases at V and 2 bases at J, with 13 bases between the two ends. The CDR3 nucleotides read TGTGCCAGCAAGGATTGGGATTACACAGATACGCAGTATTTT. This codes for CASKDWDYTDTQYF.

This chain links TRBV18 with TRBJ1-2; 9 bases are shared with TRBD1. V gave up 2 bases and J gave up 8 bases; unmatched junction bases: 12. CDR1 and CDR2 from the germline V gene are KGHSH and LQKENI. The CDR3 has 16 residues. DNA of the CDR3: TGTGCCAGCTCACCATCCGACAGGGGGTACGGCTCGGGCTACACCTTC. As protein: CASSPSDRGYGSGYTF. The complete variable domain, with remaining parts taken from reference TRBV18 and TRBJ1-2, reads NAGVMQNPRHLVRRRGQEARLRCSPMKGHSHVYWYRQLPEEGLKFMVYLQKENIIDESGMPKERFSAEFPKEGPSILRIQQVVRGDSAAYFCASSPSDRGYGSGYTFGSGTRLTVV.

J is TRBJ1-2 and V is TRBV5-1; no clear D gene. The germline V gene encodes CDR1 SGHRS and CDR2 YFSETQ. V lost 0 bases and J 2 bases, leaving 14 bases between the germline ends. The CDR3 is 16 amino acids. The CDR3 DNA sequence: TGCGCCAGCAGCTTGGGCCCGGCACTTAGCAACTATGGCTACACCTTC. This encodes CASSLGPALSNYGYTF. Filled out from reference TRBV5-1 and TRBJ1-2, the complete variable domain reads KAGVTQTPRYLIKTRGQQVTLSCSPISGHRSVSWYQQTPGQGLQFLFEYFSETQRNKGNFPGRFSGRQFSNSRSEMNVSTLELGDSALYLCASSLGPALSNYGYTFGSGTRLTVV.

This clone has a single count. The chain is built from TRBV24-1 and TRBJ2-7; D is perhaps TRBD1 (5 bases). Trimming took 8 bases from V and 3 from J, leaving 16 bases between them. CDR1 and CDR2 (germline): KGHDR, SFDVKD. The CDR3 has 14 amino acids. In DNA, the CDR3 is TGTGCCACCAAGATCAGGGATCGGCTCTACGAGCAGTACTTC. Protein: CATKIRDRLYEQYF.

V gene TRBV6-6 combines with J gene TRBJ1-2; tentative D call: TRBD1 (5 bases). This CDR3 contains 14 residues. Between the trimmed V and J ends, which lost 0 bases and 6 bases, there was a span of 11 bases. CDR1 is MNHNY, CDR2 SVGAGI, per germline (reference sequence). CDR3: CASSYSSQGDGYTF. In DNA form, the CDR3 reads TGTGCCAGCAGTTACTCGAGCCAGGGTGATGGCTACACCTTC.

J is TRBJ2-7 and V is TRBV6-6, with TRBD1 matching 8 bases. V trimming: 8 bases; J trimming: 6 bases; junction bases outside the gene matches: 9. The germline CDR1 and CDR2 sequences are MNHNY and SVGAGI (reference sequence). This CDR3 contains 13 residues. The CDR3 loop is CASLQGGGSEQYF. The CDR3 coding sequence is TGTGCCAGCCTACAGGGGGGTGGTTCCGAGCAGTACTTC.

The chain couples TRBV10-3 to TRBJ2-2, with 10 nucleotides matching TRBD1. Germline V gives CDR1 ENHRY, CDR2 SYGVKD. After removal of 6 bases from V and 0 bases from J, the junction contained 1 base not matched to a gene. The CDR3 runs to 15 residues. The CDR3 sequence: CAISGQGANTGELFF. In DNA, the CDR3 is TGTGCCATCAGCGGACAGGGGGCGAACACCGGGGAGCTGTTTTTT.

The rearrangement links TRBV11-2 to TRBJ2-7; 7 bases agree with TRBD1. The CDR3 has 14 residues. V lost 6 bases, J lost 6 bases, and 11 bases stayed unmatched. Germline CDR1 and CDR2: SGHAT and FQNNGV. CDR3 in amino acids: CASSPVTGVSEQYF. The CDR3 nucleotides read TGTGCCAGCAGTCCCGTCACAGGGGTCTCCGAGCAGTACTTC.

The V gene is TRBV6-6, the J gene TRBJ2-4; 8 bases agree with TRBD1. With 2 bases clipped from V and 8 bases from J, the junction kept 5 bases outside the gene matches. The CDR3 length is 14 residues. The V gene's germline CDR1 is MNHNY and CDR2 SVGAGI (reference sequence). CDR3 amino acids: CASSYGQGIDIQYF. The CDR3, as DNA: TGTGCCAGCAGTTACGGACAGGGAATAGACATTCAGTACTTC.

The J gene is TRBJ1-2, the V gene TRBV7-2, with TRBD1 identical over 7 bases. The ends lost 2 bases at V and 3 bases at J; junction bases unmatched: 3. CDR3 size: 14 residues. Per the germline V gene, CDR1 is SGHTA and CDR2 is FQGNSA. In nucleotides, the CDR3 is TGTGCCAGCAGCTTAACAGGGGTTGACTATGGCTACACCTTC. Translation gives CASSLTGVDYGYTF.

This CDR3 reads CASSFTGTNNQPQHF. DNA for the CDR3: TGTGCCAGCAGTTTTACCGGGACCAATAATCAGCCCCAGCATTTT. This chain links TRBV11-2 with TRBJ1-5; D perhaps matches TRBD1 (5 bases). V was pared by 6 bases and J by 4 bases, with 16 bases between. The germline V gene has CDR1 SGHAT and CDR2 FQNNGV. This CDR3 has 15 residues.

As DNA, the CDR3 is TGCAGCGTCCAAGAGGTTCGGGTAGGCACTGAAGCTTTCTTT. Translation: CSVQEVRVGTEAFF. This chain links TRBV29-1 with TRBJ1-1; D not certain. Trimming took off 6 bases at V and 4 bases at J, with 18 bases between the two ends. Germline V CDR1 and CDR2: SQVTM, ANQGSEA. CDR3 size: 14 residues.

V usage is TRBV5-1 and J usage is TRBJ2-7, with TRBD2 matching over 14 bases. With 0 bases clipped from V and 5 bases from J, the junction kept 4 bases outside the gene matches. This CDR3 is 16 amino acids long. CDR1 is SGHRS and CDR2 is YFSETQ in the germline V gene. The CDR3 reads CASSLVTSGGAHEQYF. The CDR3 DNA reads TGCGCCAGCAGCTTGGTGACTAGCGGGGGGGCCCACGAGCAGTACTTC.

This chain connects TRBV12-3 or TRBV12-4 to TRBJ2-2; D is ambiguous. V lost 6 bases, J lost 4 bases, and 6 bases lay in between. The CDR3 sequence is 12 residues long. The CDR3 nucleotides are TGTGCCAGCAGAGGTACCACCGGGGAGCTGTTTTTT. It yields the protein CASRGTTGELFF.